Below, 24 T cell receptor beta chains from the same sample are listed, as sequenced in a study of beta chain features in type 1 diabetes (dated by TCRdb to about 2018). Broad study findings and their caveats: Type 1 diabetes patients showed a moderate but significant shortening of TCRB CDR3 length in all four CD4+ subsets.

These receptors are not linked to any known antigen. The method was the immunoSEQ multiplex PCR assay. The High Capacity cDNA Reverse Transcription Kit was used to reverse transcribe all of the isolated RNA, meaning that expressed TCRB transcripts were what got sequenced. The table comes from immuneACCESS by way of TCRdb, which keeps in-frame sequences with V and J called. Part of the clones is missing from these tables; in studies checked, under half for an unresolved V gene and the rest for unknown reasons. The sample table lists 100,000 to 150,000 clones, roughly 10% of them with a count of one. Jointly, the top ten make up 0.75% of the sample. The sample comprised central memory CD4+ T cells from blood. These receptors were obtained from a young man with type 1 diabetes.

This clone was counted only a few times. The V call is TRBV5-4, the J call TRBJ2-1; TRBD1 might be the D (8 bases). This CDR3 region has 15 residues. The germline V and J ends were trimmed by 4 bases and 10 bases, with 21 bases remaining between them. CDR1 and CDR2 (germline): SGHNT, YYREEE (reference sequence). The CDR3 bases are TGTGCCAGCAGCATCGACAGGGGAGGGCTCGGGGAGCAGTTCTTC. It is translated as CASSIDRGGLGEQFF.

This clone appeared a few times. The chain uses TRBV7-8 and TRBJ1-5; 7 bases match TRBD1. The CDR3 runs 14 residues. Germline V CDR1 and CDR2: SGHVS, FQNEAQ. V gave up 7 bases and J gave up 6 bases; unmatched junction bases: 9. The CDR3 here is CASKLDDRAQPQHF. The CDR3 DNA reads TGTGCCAGCAAATTAGACGACAGGGCTCAGCCCCAGCATTTT.

This clone came up a few times. V gene TRBV9 combines with J gene TRBJ1-2; 7 positions match TRBD1. The V gene end was trimmed by 2 bases and the J gene end by 6 bases; junction bases not matched to a gene: 7. The CDR3 loop spans 14 amino acids. Germline CDR1 SGDLS, CDR2 YYNGEE. CDR3 nucleotide sequence: TGTGCCAGCAGCGTTATGAAAGGGGGCCATGGCTACACCTTC. The encoded protein is CASSVMKGGHGYTF.

This clone was found a few times. The CDR3 nucleotides are TGTGCCAGCTCACCTCCGGGACAGGGTCTCCATGAGCAGTTCTTC. The encoded protein is CASSPPGQGLHEQFF. The chain joins TRBV18 to TRBJ2-1, with 9 bases identical to TRBD1. The V segment lost 3 bases and the J segment 8 bases; nucleotides outside the gene matches: 8. From germline, CDR1 is KGHSH and CDR2 LQKENI. The CDR3 is made up of 15 amino acids.

V gene TRBV28 combines with J gene TRBJ1-2, with D maybe TRBD1 (5 bases). V was clipped by 2 bases and J by 5 bases, with 9 bases between them. The CDR3 has 13 residues. Per the germline V gene, CDR1 is MDHEN and CDR2 is SYDVKM. The CDR3 region is CASSLPDSYGYTF. The CDR3 DNA sequence: TGTGCCAGCAGTTTACCCGACAGTTATGGCTACACCTTC.

This clone was detected a few times. The chain has TRBV11-1 and TRBJ1-1; D is undetermined. This CDR3 has 13 amino acids. Germline V gene data show CDR1 as SGHAT and CDR2 as FQDESV (reference sequence). V lost 3 bases, J lost 4 bases, and 9 bases lay in between. CDR3 sequence reads: CASSFAGGTEAFF. CDR3 nucleotides: TGTGCCAGCAGCTTCGCGGGTGGCACTGAAGCTTTCTTT.

This clone came up a few times. The chain carries TRBV19 and TRBJ2-1, with D possibly being TRBD1 (6 bases). Per the germline V gene, CDR1 is LNHDA and CDR2 is SQIVND (reference sequence). CDR3 length equals 12 residues. Trimming removed 5 bases at V and 9 bases at J, with 11 bases between. In DNA form, the CDR3 reads TGTGCCAGTAGTCCAGGGGTAGCTGAGCAGTTCTTC. Translating it yields CASSPGVAEQFF.

This clone occurred a few times. This sequence joins TRBV4-3 and TRBJ1-1, with TRBD1 as a possible D gene (6 bases). The V end lost 0 bases, the J end lost 11 bases, and 25 bases lay between the germline ends. Germline V gene lookup returns CDR1 LGHNA and CDR2 YSLEER. CDR3 size: 17 residues. CDR3 amino acids: CASSQEVPGTRGSGAFF. The CDR3 nucleotides read TGCGCCAGCAGCCAAGAGGTGCCCGGGACAAGGGGATCGGGGGCTTTCTTT.

The CDR3 protein is CSAWTEANYGYTF. The CDR3 region has the DNA TGCAGCGCCTGGACAGAAGCTAACTATGGCTACACCTTC. The chain recombines TRBV29-1 with TRBJ1-2, with D possibly being TRBD1 (6 bases). The V gene's germline CDR1 is SQVTM and CDR2 ANQGSEA. The CDR3 spans 13 residues. V was shortened by 7 bases and J by 0 bases, with 12 bases between the two germline ends.

V is TRBV4-3 and J is TRBJ1-5; D remains ambiguous. Germline V gene sequence: CDR1 LGHNA, CDR2 YSLEER. The V end was cut by 0 bases, the J end by 5 bases, with 5 bases between. The CDR3 is 13 residues long. This chain's CDR3 is CASSQDLDQPQHF. The CDR3, as DNA: TGCGCCAGCAGCCAAGATTTAGATCAGCCCCAGCATTTT.

The V gene is TRBV6-6, the J gene TRBJ1-1; possibly TRBD1 for D (6 bases). CDR1 is MNHNY and CDR2 is SVGAGI in the germline V gene (reference sequence). This CDR3 has 15 residues. V lost 6 bases to trimming and J lost 1 base, with 15 bases between them. DNA for the CDR3: TGTGCCAGCAGCCAGCCGGGACACGGGAACACTGAAGCTTTCTTT. It is translated as CASSQPGHGNTEAFF.

This clone was seen a few times. The V call is TRBV4-3, the J call TRBJ2-3; 8 nucleotides agree with TRBD2. This CDR3 is 18 amino acids long. The germline V gene encodes CDR1 LGHNA and CDR2 YSLEER. J gave up 3 bases and V 1 base, and 12 bases lay outside the gene matches. The CDR3 spells CASSQGLGDRGGTDTQYF. CDR3 DNA: TGCGCCAGCAGCCAAGGGCTCGGCGACCGGGGGGGAACAGATACGCAGTATTTT.

This clone was counted a few times. V and J are TRBV6-1 and TRBJ2-3; TRBD1 matches at 8 bases. The CDR3 runs to 15 residues. Per the germline V gene, CDR1 is MNHNS and CDR2 is SASEGT. V lost 3 bases, J lost 1 base, and 3 bases stayed unmatched. CDR3 nucleotides: TGTGCCAGCAGTGATCCGGGACAGGGCACAGATACGCAGTATTTT. Its protein is CASSDPGQGTDTQYF.

This clone came up a few times. Distinct nucleotide sequences in the sample also encode this CDR3. This sequence joins TRBV18 and TRBJ2-1; TRBD2 matches 10 bases. The CDR3 spans 15 residues. Per germline, CDR1 KGHSH and CDR2 LQKENI. V lost 3 bases, J lost 4 bases, and 3 bases stayed unmatched. The CDR3 sequence: CASSPGSGGYNEQFF. Written as DNA, the CDR3 is TGTGCCAGCTCACCGGGTAGCGGGGGGTACAATGAGCAGTTCTTC.

In its sample, this clone was seen a few times. The chain uses TRBV9 and TRBJ2-1; D is ambiguous. The ends were cut back, 2 bases at V and 0 bases at J, with 15 bases in the middle. Per germline, CDR1 SGDLS and CDR2 YYNGEE. The CDR3 covers 17 residues. The CDR3 region is CASSVGRAASSYNEQFF. In nucleotides, the CDR3 is TGTGCCAGCAGCGTGGGTCGCGCGGCTAGCTCCTACAATGAGCAGTTCTTC. Full variable domain (missing parts from reference TRBV9 and TRBJ2-1): DSGVTQTPKHLITATGQRVTLRCSPRSGDLSVYWYQQSLDQGLQFLIQYYNGEERAKGNILERFSAQQFPDLHSELNLSSLELGDSALYFCASSVGRAASSYNEQFFGPGTRLTVL.

The V gene is TRBV6-6, the J gene TRBJ1-1; no clear D gene. This CDR3 is 13 amino acids long. Germline CDR1 is MNHNY and CDR2 is SVGAGI (reference sequence). Trimming cost V 4 bases and J 1 base, with 7 bases left between them. The CDR3 sequence is CASSSGWNTEAFF. CDR3 coding DNA: TGTGCCAGCAGTTCCGGGTGGAACACTGAAGCTTTCTTT.

The V call is TRBV6-1, the J call TRBJ2-7; 8 bases match TRBD1. The CDR3 length is 14 residues. The germline CDR1 and CDR2 sequences are MNHNS and SASEGT. Trimming cost V 5 bases and J 1 base; bases outside gene matches: 4. The CDR3 bases are TGTGCCAGCAGTACGAGGACAGGGTCCTACGAGCAGTACTTC. It encodes CASSTRTGSYEQYF.

There are a few counts of this clone. The genes are TRBV18 and TRBJ1-1, with D uncertain. The CDR3 contains 13 residues. Per the germline V gene, CDR1 is KGHSH and CDR2 is LQKENI. The germline V and J ends were trimmed by 4 bases and 1 base, with 7 bases remaining between them. The CDR3 nucleotides are TGTGCCAGCTCACAGGAGGGGAACACTGAAGCTTTCTTT. Protein sequence: CASSQEGNTEAFF.

This clone was observed a few times. The chain uses TRBV23-1 and TRBJ2-1; D possibly corresponds to TRBD1 (6 bases). TRBV23-1 is an ORF, and what it does is uncertain. The CDR3 is 17 amino acids. The germline V and J ends were trimmed by 2 bases and 0 bases, with 14 bases remaining between them. The CDR3 spells CASSQKGTPCSYNEQFF. The CDR3, as DNA: TGCGCCAGCAGTCAAAAAGGGACACCCTGCTCCTACAATGAGCAGTTCTTC.

This clone showed up just a few times. The genes are TRBV9 and TRBJ2-5; no reliable D call. The CDR3 totals 13 residues. The V gene lost 4 bases and the J gene lost 5 bases, with 12 bases spanning the gap. Germline V CDR1 and CDR2: SGDLS, YYNGEE. CDR3 DNA: TGTGCCAGCAGCCTACGACTTGGGGAGACCCAGTACTTC. This codes for CASSLRLGETQYF. The whole variable domain, remainder taken from reference TRBV9 and TRBJ2-5, is DSGVTQTPKHLITATGQRVTLRCSPRSGDLSVYWYQQSLDQGLQFLIQYYNGEERAKGNILERFSAQQFPDLHSELNLSSLELGDSALYFCASSLRLGETQYFGPGTRLLVL.

The V gene is TRBV11-1, the J gene TRBJ2-1; 7 nucleotides agree with TRBD1. The CDR3 is 14 residues long. The germline V gene has CDR1 SGHAT and CDR2 FQDESV (reference sequence). Unmatched junction bases numbered 7, after V lost 5 bases and J lost 6 bases. CDR3 amino acids: CASSARDSSNEQFF. CDR3 DNA sequence: TGTGCCAGCAGCGCCCGGGACAGTTCCAATGAGCAGTTCTTC.

CDR3: CASSVAGGDTQYF. The DNA of the CDR3 is TGTGCCAGCAGCGTAGCGGGGGGTGATACGCAGTATTTT. This chain connects TRBV5-4 to TRBJ2-3; 10 bases agree with TRBD2. The length of the CDR3 is 13 residues. The ends lost 4 bases at V and 6 bases at J; junction bases unmatched: 2. Germline assignment: CDR1 SGHNT and CDR2 YYREEE (reference sequence).

This clone came up a few times. J is TRBJ2-3 and V is TRBV27; D call uncertain. V was cut by 2 bases and J by 0 bases, with 6 bases left in between. The CDR3 contains 14 residues. CDR1 and CDR2 (germline): MNHEY, SMNVEV (reference sequence). The CDR3: CASSLQTSTDTQYF. In nucleotides, the CDR3 is TGTGCCAGCAGTTTACAGACTAGCACAGATACGCAGTATTTT.

In its sample, this clone was seen a few times. Here the CDR3 DNA reads TGTGCCAGCAGCTCTATAGGGACAGGGGGCCTGAGGAGCTCCTACAATGAGCAGTTCTTC. Translation: CASSSIGTGGLRSSYNEQFF. The genes are TRBV7-3 and TRBJ2-1; 12 bases match TRBD1. Germline CDR1 reads SGHTA; CDR2 reads FQGTGA. Unmatched junction bases numbered 13, after V lost 4 bases and J lost 0 bases. The CDR3 loop spans 20 amino acids.